The 30 T cell receptor beta chains reported below all come from one sample, sequenced in a study of shared clonotypes between healthy human individuals. Here immunoSEQ multiplex PCR was the method, and the copy in TCRdb shows in-frame clones only, minus some. The repertoire holds 550,000 to 600,000 clones, with around 78% as singletons. Source material: PBMCs. Receptors were obtained from a woman in her forties in good health. Some clones in this sample may be carry-over from other donors' samples.

The rearrangement links TRBV7-9 to TRBJ2-3; TRBD1 matches 8 bases. J was trimmed by 1 base and V by 6 bases; bases with no gene match: 0. The CDR3 runs 13 residues. Germline CDR1 reads SEHNR; CDR2 reads FQNEAQ (reference sequence). The CDR3 nucleotides read TGTGCCAGCAGGACAGGGGGCACAGATACGCAGTATTTT. Its translation: CASRTGGTDTQYF.

The sample holds one count of this clone. CDR3 in amino acids: CASSQEPGLAGDLWEQYF. The CDR3 nucleotides read TGTGCCAGCAGCCAAGAACCTGGACTAGCGGGAGATCTGTGGGAGCAGTACTTC. The chain couples TRBV4-2 to TRBJ2-7; 13 nucleotides agree with TRBD2. V shed 0 bases and J 7 bases; nucleotides not matched to a gene: 12. The CDR3 is made up of 18 amino acids. Germline V gene sequence: CDR1 LGHNA, CDR2 YNFKEQ.

The chain couples TRBV18 to TRBJ2-2; no clear D. Looked up from germline, CDR1 is KGHSH and CDR2 is LQKENI. The CDR3 runs to 13 residues. The germline V and J ends were trimmed by 2 bases and 3 bases, with 4 bases remaining between them. CDR3 amino acids: CASSPDYTGELFF. The DNA of the CDR3 is TGTGCCAGCTCACCAGACTACACCGGGGAGCTGTTTTTT.

In regard to this clone: In this CDR3 the conserved last residue, phenylalanine or tryptophan, is missing, so a read error is likely. This chain joins TRBV19 and TRBJ1-1, with 7 bases matching TRBD1. Losses at the gene ends were 3 bases for V and 5 bases for J; bases not matched to a gene: 12. The CDR3 has 16 amino acids. In germline, CDR1 is LNHDA, CDR2 SQIVND (reference sequence). The CDR3 reads CASSIFSSGTETEAFS. The CDR3 DNA is TGTGCCAGTAGTATCTTCTCATCCGGGACAGAGACTGAAGCTTTCTCT.

This clone was observed a handful of times. The genes are TRBV13 and TRBJ2-7, with D possibly TRBD1 on 6 matching bases. This CDR3 is 15 amino acids long. Germline CDR1 PRHDT, CDR2 FYEKMQ (reference sequence). The germline V and J ends were trimmed by 3 bases and 0 bases, with 12 bases remaining between them. The CDR3 nucleotides are TGTGCCAGCAGCTTGGGGGCCTCCGGCTCCTACGAGCAGTACTTC. Residues: CASSLGASGSYEQYF.

The chain employs TRBV18 and TRBJ1-2, with D perhaps matching TRBD1 (5 bases). The CDR3 is 16 residues long. The germline CDR1 and CDR2 sequences are KGHSH and LQKENI. The ends were cut back, 3 bases at V and 2 bases at J, with 16 bases in the middle. The CDR3, as DNA: TGTGCCAGCTCACCCTCCGGACATGATGGAAACTATGGCTACACCTTC. This encodes CASSPSGHDGNYGYTF.

This clone was counted ten times or more. The V gene is TRBV6-1, the J gene TRBJ2-7; no definite D call. The V end lost 6 bases, the J end lost 6 bases, and 21 bases lay between the germline ends. CDR1 and CDR2 (germline): MNHNS, SASEGT. This CDR3 has 15 residues. In DNA form, the CDR3 reads TGTGCCAGCAGCCCCCCCGATCGGGTGTCCGCCGAGCAGTACTTC. This gives the protein CASSPPDRVSAEQYF.

The V and J genes are TRBV7-6 and TRBJ2-3; tentative D call: TRBD1 (6 bases). CDR3 length: 15 residues. V lost 5 bases and J 2 bases, leaving 14 bases between the germline ends. Germline lookup yields CDR1 SGHVS and CDR2 FNYEAQ. CDR3 nucleotide sequence: TGTGCCAGCAGCATCAAAGGGGGTCCCACAGATACGCAGTATTTT. It is translated as CASSIKGGPTDTQYF.

This clone was seen more than once but under ten times. This chain joins TRBV5-1 and TRBJ1-5; D is undetermined. This CDR3 spans 13 amino acids. The ends were cut back, 0 bases at V and 5 bases at J, with 6 bases in the middle. Germline assignment: CDR1 SGHRS and CDR2 YFSETQ. DNA of the CDR3: TGCGCCAGCAGCTTGGACACTTATCAGCCCCAGCATTTT. It translates to CASSLDTYQPQHF.

The chain uses TRBV4-3 and TRBJ2-1, with D perhaps matching TRBD1 or TRBD2 (6 bases each). The CDR3 has 15 residues. Trimming removed 3 bases from V and 6 bases from J, with 15 bases in between. Germline V CDR1 and CDR2: LGHNA, YSLEER. The CDR3 DNA reads TGCGCCAGCAGCCAGGGCCGGGGGCTGAGCAATGAGCAGTTCTTC. Protein product: CASSQGRGLSNEQFF.

J is TRBJ2-1 and V is TRBV7-9; D might be TRBD1 (5 bases). This CDR3 contains 12 residues. The germline V gene has CDR1 SEHNR and CDR2 FQNEAQ (reference sequence). V lost 9 bases to trimming and J lost 5 bases, with 11 bases between them. The CDR3 DNA follows: TGTGCCAGTCAAGGGGCTAACAATGAGCAGTTCTTC. Protein sequence: CASQGANNEQFF.

This chain uses TRBV7-2 with TRBJ2-7; D is possibly TRBD2 (6 bases). The germline V and J ends were trimmed by 5 bases and 3 bases, with 14 bases remaining between them. In germline, CDR1 is SGHTA, CDR2 FQGNSA. The CDR3 consists of 14 residues. CDR3 protein: CASSEPGAFYEQYF. The DNA for the CDR3 is TGTGCCAGCAGCGAGCCGGGAGCCTTCTACGAGCAGTACTTC. Full variable domain (outside the CDR3, taken from reference TRBV7-2 and TRBJ2-7): GAGVSQSPSNKVTEKGKDVELRCDPISGHTALYWYRQSLGQGLEFLIYFQGNSAPDKSGLPSDRFSAERTGGSVSTLTIQRTQQEDSAVYLCASSEPGAFYEQYFGPGTRLTVT.

This clone has a single count. This chain joins TRBV7-2 and TRBJ1-2; D call uncertain. V was pared by 5 bases and J by 4 bases, with 11 bases between. Germline assignment: CDR1 SGHTA and CDR2 FQGNSA. The CDR3 extends over 13 amino acids. CDR3 coding DNA: TGTGCCAGCAGCGAGGCCTCCCTCTATGGCTACACCTTC. Translating it yields CASSEASLYGYTF.

The V call is TRBV19, the J call TRBJ2-5, with D perhaps TRBD1 (5 bases). V lost 4 bases to trimming and J lost 5 bases, with 11 bases between them. CDR3 size: 13 residues. Germline CDR1 and CDR2: LNHDA and SQIVND (reference sequence). CDR3: CASSKSRAETQYF. In nucleotides, the CDR3 is TGTGCCAGTAGTAAATCCAGGGCGGAGACCCAGTACTTC.

The chain links TRBV28 to TRBJ2-3, with TRBD2 matching 7 bases. The V gene's germline CDR1 is MDHEN and CDR2 SYDVKM. The CDR3 extends over 15 amino acids. J was trimmed by 2 bases and V by 2 bases; bases with no gene match: 4. The DNA of the CDR3 is TGTGCCAGCAGTTTAACTAGCGCCAACACAGATACGCAGTATTTT. Encoded protein: CASSLTSANTDTQYF.

This clone showed up many times. The same CDR3 arises from other DNA sequences in this sample as well. The CDR3 loop is CASSLSRAGSTDTQYF. The CDR3 nucleotides read TGTGCCAGCAGTTTATCGCGAGCGGGATCCACAGATACGCAGTATTTT. This chain links TRBV28 with TRBJ2-3, with 7 bases that match TRBD2. The germline CDR1 and CDR2 sequences are MDHEN and SYDVKM. V lost 1 base, J lost 2 bases, and 6 bases stayed unmatched. This CDR3 is 16 amino acids long.

The chain couples TRBV28 to TRBJ1-1; possibly TRBD1 for D (6 bases). Trimming took 6 bases from V and 1 from J, leaving 15 bases between them. The CDR3 runs 15 residues. Germline V lookup: CDR1 MDHEN, CDR2 SYDVKM. CDR3 nucleotides: TGTGCCAGCAGAAAGGGGGGTCTTAGGAACACTGAAGCTTTCTTT. Translation: CASRKGGLRNTEAFF.

This chain connects TRBV20-1 to TRBJ2-5; D perhaps matches TRBD1 (5 bases). V was trimmed by 6 bases and J by 14 bases, leaving 19 bases between them. Germline CDR1 reads DFQATT; CDR2 reads SNEGSKA (reference sequence). The length of the CDR3 is 11 residues. The CDR3 sequence: CSAAGRAYSYF. The CDR3 DNA sequence: TGCAGTGCCGCCGGCAGGGCCTATTCCTACTTC.

This chain joins TRBV19 and TRBJ2-5; D is ambiguous. V gave up 3 bases and J gave up 4 bases, with 9 bases separating them. The CDR3 covers 13 residues. The V gene's germline CDR1 is LNHDA and CDR2 SQIVND (reference sequence). Written as DNA, the CDR3 is TGTGCCAGTAGTATTGGGGTTCCAGAGACCCAGTACTTC. Protein sequence: CASSIGVPETQYF.

This chain joins TRBV29-1 and TRBJ2-7; no firm D call. The CDR3 covers 12 residues. Germline CDR1 SQVTM, CDR2 ANQGSEA. Between the trimmed V and J ends, which lost 7 bases and 5 bases, there was a span of 15 bases. CDR3 in amino acids: CSAEDSLHEQYF. The CDR3 DNA reads as TGCAGCGCCGAGGATTCCCTTCACGAGCAGTACTTC.

V usage is TRBV4-2 and J usage is TRBJ2-4; 14 bases are shared with TRBD2. Trimming at V came to 3 bases and at J to 6 bases, leaving 7 bases not matched to a gene. The CDR3 length is 17 residues. Germline CDR1 LGHNA, CDR2 YNFKEQ. The chain's CDR3 is CASSHGTGTSGGNIQYF. The CDR3 bases are TGTGCCAGCAGCCACGGGACCGGGACTAGCGGGGGAAACATTCAGTACTTC.

The chain has TRBV2 and TRBJ2-5, with 8 nucleotides matching TRBD2. J gave up 2 bases and V 0 bases, and 11 bases lay outside the gene matches. The CDR3 is 18 residues long. Germline CDR1 reads SNHLY; CDR2 reads FYNNEI. CDR3 nucleotides: TGTGCCAGCAGTGAAGCGCTTCGGGGTAGCGGGGTACAAGAGACCCAGTACTTC. Its protein is CASSEALRGSGVQETQYF.

V is TRBV7-2 and J is TRBJ2-5; D tentatively reads TRBD1 or TRBD2 (5 bases each). The germline V gene encodes CDR1 SGHTA and CDR2 FQGNSA. The CDR3 is 16 residues long. The ends were cut back, 0 bases at V and 1 base at J, with 12 bases in the middle. The CDR3 protein is CASSLALPGPQETQYF. In DNA form, the CDR3 reads TGTGCCAGCAGCTTAGCGTTACCGGGGCCCCAAGAGACCCAGTACTTC. Together with reference TRBV7-2 and TRBJ2-5, the CDR3 gives the full variable domain: GAGVSQSPSNKVTEKGKDVELRCDPISGHTALYWYRQSLGQGLEFLIYFQGNSAPDKSGLPSDRFSAERTGGSVSTLTIQRTQQEDSAVYLCASSLALPGPQETQYFGPGTRLLVL.

This clone was detected only once. The rearrangement joins TRBV7-9 to TRBJ1-4; D is undetermined. Between the trimmed V and J ends, which lost 4 bases and 0 bases, there was a span of 9 bases. Germline V lookup: CDR1 SEHNR, CDR2 FQNEAQ (reference sequence). This CDR3 has 15 amino acids. The CDR3 reads CASSSQIATNEKLFF. CDR3 DNA sequence: TGTGCCAGCAGCTCTCAAATTGCAACTAATGAAAAACTGTTTTTT.

The chain couples TRBV7-3 to TRBJ2-2, with 7 bases that match TRBD1. With 5 bases clipped from V and 1 base from J, the junction kept 4 bases outside the gene matches. Germline-derived CDR1 and CDR2 are SGHTA and FQGTGA. The CDR3 sequence is 15 residues long. The DNA of the CDR3 is TGTGCCAGCAGCACCCGGACAGGGAACACCGGGGAGCTGTTTTTT. Encoded protein: CASSTRTGNTGELFF.

Comments on this clone: A far more abundant clone sits one base away, making this likely a read error. This chain connects TRBV5-1 to TRBJ2-3, with TRBD1 as a possible D gene (6 bases). The CDR3 totals 13 residues. The germline V gene has CDR1 SGHRS and CDR2 YFSETQ. V was cut by 2 bases and J by 8 bases, with 12 bases left in between. CDR3 in DNA: TGCGCCAGCAGCTTCTGGGGCAGGGGTACGCAGTATTTT. Protein sequence: CASSFWGRGTQYF.

The chain recombines TRBV5-4 with TRBJ1-4; D uncertain. CDR1 and CDR2 from the germline V gene are SGHNT and YYREEE (reference sequence). The V end was cut by 0 bases, the J end by 4 bases, with 7 bases between. CDR3 length: 14 residues. The CDR3 DNA sequence: TGTGCCAGCAGCTTGGGGAGGGATAATGAAAAACTGTTTTTT. Amino acid sequence: CASSLGRDNEKLFF.

The chain uses TRBV4-2 and TRBJ2-3; no clear D. Germline-derived CDR1 and CDR2 are LGHNA and YNFKEQ. V gave up 0 bases and J gave up 6 bases, with 10 bases separating them. The CDR3 contains 14 residues. CDR3 DNA sequence: TGTGCCAGCAGCCAAGATCCCGGCGTGGATACGCAGTATTTT. It yields the protein CASSQDPGVDTQYF.

V and J are TRBV6-5 and TRBJ1-1; D uncertain. V lost 5 bases to trimming and J lost 1 base, with 11 bases between them. Germline CDR1 and CDR2: MNHEY and SVGAGI. The CDR3 runs to 14 residues. CDR3 nucleotide sequence: TGTGCCAGCAGTATGAGGGTATGGAACACTGAAGCTTTCTTT. This sequence encodes CASSMRVWNTEAFF.

This clone was seen repeatedly, ten times or more. The chain uses TRBV29-1 and TRBJ2-5, with D hard to call. Germline V gene sequence: CDR1 SQVTM, CDR2 ANQGSEA. This CDR3 contains 12 residues. V lost 3 bases and J lost 1, with 6 bases in between. This CDR3 reads CSVDLGQETQYF. In nucleotides, the CDR3 is TGCAGCGTTGATCTAGGCCAAGAGACCCAGTACTTC.